These 29 T cell receptor beta chains came from one sample sequenced in a study of blood T cell repertoires in COVID-19. Sequencing used immunoSEQ multiplex PCR; TCRdb keeps in-frame clones, though not all of them. The sample contains about 80,000 clones, 90% of which appear only once. Source material: peripheral blood. These receptor sequences come from a woman of 80 years or more with active or convalescent COVID-19.

The V call is TRBV9, the J call TRBJ2-1; D not certain. Germline CDR1 is SGDLS and CDR2 is YYNGEE. The V end was cut by 4 bases, the J end by 6 bases, with 5 bases between. This CDR3 spans 11 amino acids. DNA for the CDR3: TGTGCCAGCAGCTCTATCAATGAGCAGTTCTTC. Protein: CASSSINEQFF.

The CDR3 DNA sequence: TGTGCCAGCAGCTCATCACTAGCGGGAGTGGGTACCGGGGAGCTGTTTTTT. Translated: CASSSSLAGVGTGELFF. This chain uses TRBV7-6 with TRBJ2-2; 11 bases are shared with TRBD2. V was clipped by 4 bases and J by 5 bases; unmatched bases: 9. The CDR3 has 17 residues. Germline V gives CDR1 SGHVS, CDR2 FNYEAQ.

This clone was detected only once. The V gene is TRBV3-1 (or the pseudogene TRBV3-2), the J gene TRBJ1-4; 7 positions match TRBD1. The germline CDR1 and CDR2 sequences are LGHDT and YNNKEL (reference sequence). V lost 2 bases, J lost 7 bases, and 7 bases stayed unmatched. CDR3 size: 15 residues. The DNA for the CDR3 is TGTGCCAGCAGCCAAAGACGACAGGGAGGTGAAAAACTGTTTTTT. This gives the protein CASSQRRQGGEKLFF.

The rearrangement links TRBV4-3 to TRBJ1-3, with 9 bases matching TRBD1. Germline-derived CDR1 and CDR2 are LGHNA and YSLEER. The CDR3 runs 16 residues. The V and J ends lost 3 bases and 1 base, in that order; junction bases with no gene match: 4. The CDR3 DNA follows: TGCGCCAGCAGCCATCACGGGACAGGGTCTGGAAACACCATATATTTT. As protein: CASSHHGTGSGNTIYF.

V usage is TRBV7-2 and J usage is TRBJ2-5; 9 bases match TRBD2. The ends lost 5 bases at V and 4 bases at J; junction bases unmatched: 8. Germline CDR1 and CDR2: SGHTA and FQGNSA. The CDR3 extends over 15 amino acids. The CDR3 nucleotides are TGTGCCAGCAGCACCGATAGCGGGAGTGGAGAGACCCAGTACTTC. Translating gives CASSTDSGSGETQYF.

V gene TRBV6-5 combines with J gene TRBJ2-3; D call uncertain. V dropped 0 bases and J dropped 4 bases, with 5 bases sitting between them. CDR1 and CDR2 from the germline V gene are MNHEY and SVGAGI. The CDR3 is made up of 13 amino acids. Written as DNA, the CDR3 is TGTGCCAGCAGTTACTCGTCCGCAGATACGCAGTATTTT. This encodes CASSYSSADTQYF.

This chain links TRBV13 with TRBJ1-2, with 8 bases identical to TRBD1. The CDR3 extends over 14 amino acids. J was trimmed by 6 bases and V by 5 bases; bases with no gene match: 8. The germline V gene has CDR1 PRHDT and CDR2 FYEKMQ (reference sequence). This chain's CDR3 is CASSKTGDFNGYTF. In nucleotides, the CDR3 is TGTGCCAGCAGCAAGACAGGGGATTTTAATGGCTACACCTTC.

The rearrangement uses TRBV6-2 or TRBV6-3 and TRBJ2-2; 9 bases match TRBD1. This CDR3 comprises 17 residues. Germline V gene data show CDR1 as MNHEY and CDR2 as SVGEGT. V lost 2 bases and J lost 2; bases outside the gene matches: 6. CDR3 amino acids: CASSYPGQGSNTGELFF. The CDR3 bases are TGTGCCAGCAGTTACCCCGGACAGGGGAGTAACACCGGGGAGCTGTTTTTT.

V usage is TRBV7-5 and J usage is TRBJ2-7; the tabulated D call, TRBD1, remains unverified against the DNA. TRBV7-5 is tagged as a pseudogene. The CDR3 covers 16 residues. In DNA, the CDR3 is TGTGCCAGAAGCTTATCGGACAGCTTAAGCTCCTACGAGCAGTACTTC. As protein: CARSLSDSLSSYEQYF.

The chain carries TRBV18 and TRBJ2-3; 11 bases line up with TRBD2. There are 17 residues in the CDR3. Germline assignment: CDR1 KGHSH and CDR2 LQKENI. The V gene end was trimmed by 4 bases and the J gene end by 4 bases; junction bases not matched to a gene: 10. CDR3 protein: CASSLLAGGPSADTQYF. The DNA of the CDR3 is TGTGCCAGCTCACTTTTAGCGGGAGGGCCCTCCGCAGATACGCAGTATTTT.

The chain carries TRBV11-3 and TRBJ2-2; TRBD1 is a possible D gene (6 bases). The CDR3 loop spans 16 amino acids. V was cut by 1 base and J by 9 bases, with 18 bases left in between. Germline values: CDR1 SGHNT, CDR2 YENEEA. CDR3 nucleotide sequence: TGTGCCAGCAGCTTAGGGGGACAAGTTATCCACAGGGAGCTGTTTTTT. Translated: CASSLGGQVIHRELFF.

The chain combines TRBV19 with TRBJ1-6; TRBD1 agrees at 7 bases. The CDR3 has 15 residues. V was clipped by 6 bases and J by 10 bases; unmatched bases: 12. The germline gives CDR1 LNHDA, CDR2 SQIVND (reference sequence). CDR3 protein: CASSLRGQVPSPLHF. DNA of the CDR3: TGTGCCAGTAGCCTCCGAGGACAGGTGCCGTCACCCCTCCACTTT. The entire variable domain, with the rest obtained from reference TRBV19 and TRBJ1-6, is as follows: DGGITQSPKYLFRKEGQNVTLSCEQNLNHDAMYWYRQDPGQGLRLIYYSQIVNDFQKGDIAEGYSVSREKKESFPLTVTSAQKNPTAFYLCASSLRGQVPSPLHFGNGTRLTVT.

The chain is built from TRBV19 and TRBJ2-1; D gene uncertain. The germline CDR1 and CDR2 sequences are LNHDA and SQIVND (reference sequence). The length of the CDR3 is 15 residues. The V end was cut by 2 bases, the J end by 5 bases, with 13 bases between. As DNA, the CDR3 is TGTGCCAGTAGTATAAGCGCTAGATTCCACAATGAGCAGTTCTTC. It specifies CASSISARFHNEQFF.

V and J are TRBV19 and TRBJ1-2, with 8 bases fitting TRBD1. Germline lookup yields CDR1 LNHDA and CDR2 SQIVND (reference sequence). V lost 6 bases and J lost 4; bases outside the gene matches: 10. CDR3 length equals 15 residues. The CDR3 region is CASRPDRARLYGYTF. In DNA form, the CDR3 reads TGTGCCAGTAGACCGGACAGGGCTAGACTCTATGGCTACACCTTC.

The V and J genes are TRBV7-8 and TRBJ1-5; 8 bases are shared with TRBD1. The CDR3 contains 14 residues. Trimming took 3 bases from V and 5 from J; bases not matched to a gene: 3. Per the germline V gene, CDR1 is SGHVS and CDR2 is FQNEAQ. CDR3: CASSFPGGDQPQHF. The CDR3 DNA follows: TGTGCCAGCAGCTTCCCAGGGGGCGATCAGCCCCAGCATTTT.

The rearrangement uses TRBV6-5 and TRBJ2-5; 9 bases are shared with TRBD2. The CDR3 is 15 residues long. The germline V gene encodes CDR1 MNHEY and CDR2 SVGAGI. V dropped 0 bases and J dropped 2; count of bases not matched to a gene: 1. The CDR3 region has the DNA TGTGCCAGCAGTTACTCGACTAGCGGACAAGAGACCCAGTACTTC. It codes for CASSYSTSGQETQYF.

The chain couples TRBV19 to TRBJ2-3; the D gene is possibly TRBD2 (6 bases). There are 14 residues in the CDR3. The germline V and J ends were trimmed by 7 bases and 2 bases, with 13 bases remaining between them. The germline gives CDR1 LNHDA, CDR2 SQIVND (reference sequence). As DNA, the CDR3 is TGTGCCAGTACGCGGGACCCTTCCACAGATACGCAGTATTTT. Protein sequence: CASTRDPSTDTQYF.

This chain connects TRBV19 to TRBJ1-5, with D unclear. CDR3 length equals 13 residues. The germline CDR1 and CDR2 sequences are LNHDA and SQIVND (reference sequence). Trimming removed 4 bases at V and 6 bases at J, with 10 bases between. The DNA for the CDR3 is TGTGCCAGTAGTACCGGGGTCGCTCAGCCCCAGCATTTT. This gives the protein CASSTGVAQPQHF.

V usage is TRBV5-8 and J usage is TRBJ2-5; perhaps TRBD1 as D (5 bases). The germline V gene has CDR1 SGHTS and CDR2 YDEGEE. The CDR3 has 16 residues. V was shortened by 6 bases and J by 0 bases, with 18 bases between the two germline ends. The CDR3 coding sequence is TGTGCCAGCAAAAGGGGAATGAGAGCCGACCAAGAGACCCAGTACTTC. Translation gives CASKRGMRADQETQYF.

The chain uses TRBV3-1 (or the pseudogene TRBV3-2) and TRBJ2-7, with 7 bases fitting TRBD2. Germline CDR1 reads LGHDT; CDR2 reads YNNKEL (reference sequence). The CDR3 runs to 19 residues. Trimming at V came to 4 bases and at J to 0 bases, leaving 18 bases not matched to a gene. CDR3 loop: CASSRTWEIAGVSSYEQYF. The CDR3 region has the DNA TGTGCCAGCAGCCGGACCTGGGAGATAGCGGGCGTTAGCTCCTACGAGCAGTACTTC.

The V gene is TRBV19, the J gene TRBJ2-1; TRBD2 matches 7 bases. Germline lookup yields CDR1 LNHDA and CDR2 SQIVND (reference sequence). V dropped 2 bases and J dropped 0; count of bases not matched to a gene: 4. The CDR3 is made up of 16 amino acids. CDR3 in amino acids: CASSIQGGGSYNEQFF. The CDR3 DNA follows: TGTGCCAGTAGTATACAGGGCGGGGGCTCCTACAATGAGCAGTTCTTC.

The rearrangement joins TRBV19 to TRBJ2-3; 9 nucleotides agree with TRBD2. V shed 4 bases and J 0 bases; nucleotides not matched to a gene: 11. From germline, CDR1 is LNHDA and CDR2 SQIVND (reference sequence). The CDR3 totals 18 residues. CDR3 protein: CASSTVAGAPVSTDTQYF. The CDR3 coding sequence is TGTGCCAGTAGTACCGTAGCGGGAGCCCCTGTTAGCACAGATACGCAGTATTTT.

This chain links TRBV29-1 with TRBJ2-3, with D unclear. CDR1 and CDR2 (germline): SQVTM, ANQGSEA. The CDR3 runs to 12 residues. Trimming removed 6 bases at V and 1 base at J, with 8 bases between. The CDR3 DNA is TGCAGCGTGCTAGACGGCACAGATACGCAGTATTTT. Its translation: CSVLDGTDTQYF.

The chain couples TRBV18 to TRBJ2-5; 8 positions agree with TRBD1. Trimming removed 6 bases from V and 2 bases from J; junction bases left unmatched: 8. CDR1 and CDR2 from the germline V gene are KGHSH and LQKENI. CDR3 size: 15 residues. The CDR3 DNA reads as TGTGCCAGCTCTAGGACAGGGTATGGACAAGAGACCCAGTACTTC. Amino acid sequence: CASSRTGYGQETQYF.

The count of this clone is one. This sequence joins TRBV28 and TRBJ1-5, with 7 bases aligning to TRBD1. Germline V lookup: CDR1 MDHEN, CDR2 SYDVKM. Trimming cost V 5 bases and J 9 bases; bases outside gene matches: 7. The CDR3 has 13 residues. The CDR3 reads CASSPDRARPQHF. As DNA, the CDR3 is TGTGCCAGCAGTCCCGACAGGGCCCGGCCCCAGCATTTT.

The chain employs TRBV4-1 and TRBJ1-2; tentative D call: TRBD1 (5 bases). CDR3 length: 12 amino acids. Deletions cut 4 bases from V and 6 bases from J, with 9 bases between. Germline V gene sequence: CDR1 MGHRA, CDR2 YSYEKL. CDR3 loop: CASSPGTDGYTF. Written as DNA, the CDR3 is TGCGCCAGCAGCCCCGGGACTGATGGCTACACCTTC.

This chain uses TRBV4-3 with TRBJ1-2; tentatively, D is TRBD1 (6 bases). CDR1 is LGHNA, CDR2 YSLEER, per germline. The CDR3 consists of 13 residues. Trimming cost V 1 base and J 5 bases, with 8 bases left between them. The CDR3 DNA reads TGCGCCAGCAGCCAAGTTCAGGGGTATGGCTACACCTTC. Residues: CASSQVQGYGYTF.

V gene TRBV10-2 combines with J gene TRBJ1-5, with D perhaps TRBD1 (5 bases). V dropped 7 bases and J dropped 4 bases, with 8 bases sitting between them. From germline, CDR1 is WSHSY and CDR2 SAAADI. CDR3 length: 12 amino acids. The CDR3 DNA follows: TGCGCCAGCAAGGGGACTAATCAGCCCCAGCATTTT. It yields the protein CASKGTNQPQHF.

The rearrangement uses TRBV28 and TRBJ2-7; a weak D match, TRBD2 (5 bases). CDR1 is MDHEN and CDR2 is SYDVKM in the germline V gene. Trimming took 5 bases from V and 0 from J, leaving 23 bases between them. The CDR3 totals 18 residues. In DNA form, the CDR3 reads TGTGCCAGCAGTACTTTTTGGGAGCTGGGGTCCTCCTCCTACGAGCAGTACTTC. Translation gives CASSTFWELGSSSYEQYF.